The next 25 T cell receptor beta chains were all read from a single sample in a study of vaccination and CD4 T cells after COVID-19. Which antigens these TCRs recognize remains unknown. Treatment described: roughly 10-day PBMC culture with coronavirus spike peptide pools or control peptides (ViraFEST assay). The Oncomine TCR Beta short-read assay was applied to DNA of cultured CD4+ T cells. In TCRdb, the PCR reads were re-called with MiXCR into one record per CDR3 protein. The table includes some 16,000 distinct CDR3 sequences, about 53% detected once. The source was CD4+ T cells from blood, cultured in vitro, collected before SARS-CoV-2 vaccination. These receptors came from a human donor who had recovered from COVID-19.

The V gene is TRBV11-1, the J gene TRBJ2-5; unclear D gene. The germline V and J ends were trimmed by 3 bases and 4 bases, with 9 bases remaining between them. Germline V lookup: CDR1 SGHAT, CDR2 FQDESV (reference sequence). The CDR3 runs 13 residues. CDR3 sequence reads: CASSFTDSETQYF. The DNA of the CDR3 is TGTGCCAGCAGCTTCACCGACTCAGAGACCCAGTACTTC.

CDR3 bases: TGTGCCAGCAGCGCGGCCGGGACAACTTTCTCGAACACTGAAGCTTTCTTT. Translating gives CASSAAGTTFSNTEAFF. The genes are TRBV25-1 and TRBJ1-1, with D possibly matching TRBD1 (6 bases). The V gene lost 6 bases and the J gene lost 1 base, with 21 bases spanning the gap. The length of the CDR3 is 17 residues. Germline V gene sequence: CDR1 MGHDK, CDR2 SYGVNS.

The chain carries TRBV11-3 and TRBJ2-7; the match to TRBD1 covers 7 bases. Germline V gives CDR1 SGHNT, CDR2 YENEEA. V was pared by 5 bases and J by 6 bases, with 10 bases of the junction left unmatched. This CDR3 region has 14 residues. The CDR3 DNA follows: TGTGCCAGCAGCCCGCGACAGGGATCTTTCGAGCAGTACTTC. Protein product: CASSPRQGSFEQYF. The entire variable domain, with the rest obtained from reference TRBV11-3 and TRBJ2-7, is as follows: EAGVVQSPRYKIIEKKQPVAFWCNPISGHNTLYWYLQNLGQGPELLIRYENEEAVDDSQLPKDRFSAERLKGVDSTLKIQPAELGDSAVYLCASSPRQGSFEQYFGPGTRLTVT.

This chain links TRBV30 with TRBJ1-2; TRBD1 aligns across 7 bases. The CDR3 is made up of 11 amino acids. The junction had 5 bases not matched to a gene; V was cut back by 1 base and J by 12 bases. Germline V gene sequence: CDR1 GTSNPN, CDR2 SVGIG (reference sequence). The CDR3 region is CAWSGQGVHTF. In nucleotides, the CDR3 is TGTGCCTGGAGTGGACAGGGTGTTCACACCTTC.

CDR3 residues: CASRSDSYEQYF. The DNA of the CDR3 is TGTGCCAGCAGGTCCGACAGCTACGAGCAGTACTTC. The J gene is TRBJ2-7, the V gene TRBV2, with D possibly being TRBD1 (5 bases). The CDR3 contains 12 residues. The ends were cut back, 6 bases at V and 3 bases at J, with 9 bases in the middle. Per germline, CDR1 SNHLY and CDR2 FYNNEI.

The chain links TRBV28 to TRBJ2-5, with D unresolved. This CDR3 comprises 13 residues. Germline V gives CDR1 MDHEN, CDR2 SYDVKM. V dropped 5 bases and J dropped 2 bases, with 9 bases sitting between them. The DNA for the CDR3 is TGTGCCAGCAGTAATAACAGACAAGAGACCCAGTACTTC. It encodes CASSNNRQETQYF.

The chain couples TRBV27 to TRBJ1-6, with TRBD1 matching over 9 bases. This CDR3 contains 16 residues. The V and J ends lost 3 bases and 8 bases, in that order; junction bases with no gene match: 8. Germline-derived CDR1 and CDR2 are MNHEY and SMNVEV (reference sequence). CDR3 in amino acids: CASSFLVTGGHSPLHF. The CDR3 nucleotides read TGTGCCAGCAGTTTTCTGGTAACAGGGGGCCATTCACCCCTCCACTTT.

The rearrangement uses TRBV18 and TRBJ2-5, with TRBD1 as a possible D gene (6 bases). Germline V gives CDR1 KGHSH, CDR2 LQKENI. V was pared by 3 bases and J by 4 bases, with 15 bases between. The CDR3 has 15 amino acids. CDR3 bases: TGTGCCAGCTCACCCATCCCAGGGGCCGGAGAGACCCAGTACTTC. Protein: CASSPIPGAGETQYF.

This clonotype was recorded a few times. The J gene is TRBJ2-2, the V gene TRBV20-1; tentative D call: TRBD2 (6 bases). Germline CDR1 reads DFQATT; CDR2 reads SNEGSKA (reference sequence). Trimming left V 5 bases short and J 1 base short, with 20 bases between. The CDR3 is 17 amino acids. CDR3 sequence: CSASSSAGTLNTGELFF. In DNA form, the CDR3 reads TGCAGTGCTTCGAGTTCAGCCGGGACTCTGAACACCGGGGAGCTGTTTTTT.

This chain connects TRBV27 to TRBJ2-2; perhaps TRBD2 as D (5 bases). Between the trimmed V and J ends, which lost 4 bases and 7 bases, there was a span of 13 bases. This CDR3 is 14 amino acids long. The V gene's germline CDR1 is MNHEY and CDR2 SMNVEV (reference sequence). The CDR3 sequence: CASSSFLAGGELFF. CDR3 DNA sequence: TGTGCCAGCAGTTCCTTCCTAGCTGGCGGGGAGCTGTTTTTT.

This clonotype is a singleton in its sample. The V and J genes are TRBV29-1 and TRBJ1-5; 7 nucleotides line up with TRBD1. Losses at the gene ends were 6 bases for V and 0 bases for J; bases not matched to a gene: 5. The CDR3 runs to 14 residues. Germline V gene sequence: CDR1 SQVTM, CDR2 ANQGSEA. The CDR3 DNA is TGCAGCGTACTGGGACAGTCTAGCAATCAGCCCCAGCATTTT. Translation gives CSVLGQSSNQPQHF.

This clonotype was recorded a few times. V usage is TRBV6-1 and J usage is TRBJ1-2, with a tentative D call TRBD1 (5 bases). Trimming cost V 5 bases and J 4 bases, with 11 bases left between them. There are 13 residues in the CDR3. The germline V gene has CDR1 MNHNS and CDR2 SASEGT. The CDR3 loop is CASSLGGIYGYTF. CDR3 DNA: TGTGCCAGCAGTCTGGGGGGTATCTATGGCTACACCTTC.

This rearrangement joins TRBV7-2 to TRBJ1-5; D is uncertain. The germline gives CDR1 SGHTA, CDR2 FQGNSA. Trimming stripped 0 bases from V and 5 bases from J, with 5 bases between. This CDR3 has 13 amino acids. The CDR3 coding sequence is TGTGCCAGCAGCTTAGCGGGAGATCAGCCCCAGCATTTT. It specifies CASSLAGDQPQHF.

This chain joins TRBV18 and TRBJ1-2, with D maybe TRBD1 (5 bases). The CDR3 extends over 16 amino acids. Germline V gives CDR1 KGHSH, CDR2 LQKENI. V lost 2 bases, J lost 4 bases, and 17 bases lay in between. CDR3: CASSPVPGLNPYGYTF. In DNA, the CDR3 is TGTGCCAGCTCACCAGTACCGGGACTCAATCCCTATGGCTACACCTTC.

This chain links TRBV19 with TRBJ1-5; a possible D gene is TRBD1 (5 bases). The CDR3 runs to 17 residues. CDR1 LNHDA and CDR2 SQIVND come from the germline V gene (reference sequence). Between the trimmed V and J ends, which lost 6 bases and 0 bases, there was a span of 18 bases. Here the CDR3 DNA reads TGTGCCAGTAGCTTGGTACAGGTGGGATATAGCAATCAGCCCCAGCATTTT. Translating it yields CASSLVQVGYSNQPQHF.

V and J are TRBV6-4 and TRBJ1-6; D is ambiguous. CDR1 is MRHNA and CDR2 is SNTAGT in the germline V gene. V was cut by 5 bases and J by 5 bases, with 10 bases left in between. The CDR3 extends over 14 amino acids. The CDR3 DNA follows: TGTGCCAGCAGTCCCTCCCCCAATAATTCACCCCTCCACTTT. Residues: CASSPSPNNSPLHF.

In this sample, this clonotype turned up a few times. This chain connects TRBV20-1 to TRBJ2-3, with 9 bases matching TRBD2. The V gene end was trimmed by 6 bases and the J gene end by 4 bases; junction bases not matched to a gene: 5. CDR3 length: 13 residues. Looked up from germline, CDR1 is DFQATT and CDR2 is SNEGSKA (reference sequence). CDR3 sequence (DNA): TGCAGTGCATCGGGACTAGCCCCAGATACGCAGTATTTT. Residues: CSASGLAPDTQYF.

This clonotype was observed a few times. The chain has TRBV6-1 and TRBJ2-7; 9 nucleotides agree with TRBD2. V gave up 6 bases and J gave up 1 base; unmatched junction bases: 7. This CDR3 has 15 amino acids. Germline V gives CDR1 MNHNS, CDR2 SASEGT. CDR3 amino acids: CASRRIAGESYEQYF. The CDR3 region has the DNA TGTGCCAGCAGGAGGATAGCGGGAGAGTCCTACGAGCAGTACTTC.

The sample holds a few counts of this clonotype. The chain has TRBV7-9 and TRBJ1-2; 9 bases align to TRBD1. V was clipped by 3 bases and J by 8 bases; unmatched bases: 4. CDR1 is SEHNR, CDR2 FQNEAQ, per germline (reference sequence). The CDR3 is 13 amino acids. The CDR3 DNA reads TGTGCCAGCAGCTTCTGGGACAGGGACGGCTACACCTTC. Translation: CASSFWDRDGYTF.

Sample share makes this clonotype large. The chain carries TRBV20-1 and TRBJ2-3, with 11 nucleotides matching TRBD1. CDR3 length equals 15 residues. The V and J ends lost 7 bases and 2 bases, in that order; junction bases with no gene match: 8. Germline CDR1 reads DFQATT; CDR2 reads SNEGSKA (reference sequence). CDR3 loop: CSVTGQGADTDTQYF. CDR3 nucleotide sequence: TGCAGTGTCACCGGACAGGGGGCAGACACAGATACGCAGTATTTT.

This rearrangement joins TRBV5-1 to TRBJ2-7, with D hard to call. The V gene's germline CDR1 is SGHRS and CDR2 YFSETQ. The CDR3 covers 13 residues. Trimming shortened V by 2 bases and J by 1 base, and 7 bases separated the two germline ends. CDR3 sequence: CASSFVYSYEQYF. The CDR3 DNA reads TGCGCCAGCAGCTTCGTGTATTCCTACGAGCAGTACTTC.

J is TRBJ2-4 and V is TRBV2; unclear D gene. V lost 8 bases to trimming and J lost 7 bases, with 12 bases between them. CDR1 is SNHLY and CDR2 is FYNNEI in the germline V gene. The CDR3 extends over 12 amino acids. The CDR3 spells CASGLVENIQYF. The CDR3 nucleotides are TGTGCCAGCGGTTTGGTTGAGAACATTCAGTACTTC. Full variable domain (rest looked up from reference TRBV2 and TRBJ2-4): EPEVTQTPSHQVTQMGQEVILRCVPISNHLYFYWYRQILGQKVEFLVSFYNNEISEKSEIFDDQFSVERPDGSNFTLKIRSTKLEDSAMYFCASGLVENIQYFGAGTRLSVL.

The chain has TRBV27 and TRBJ2-7, with D unresolved. Germline CDR1 MNHEY, CDR2 SMNVEV (reference sequence). This CDR3 comprises 13 residues. V shed 3 bases and J shed 4 bases, with 10 bases lying between them. CDR3 sequence: CASSFGVLYEQYF. For the CDR3, the DNA is TGTGCCAGCAGTTTTGGGGTTCTGTACGAGCAGTACTTC.

The chain is built from TRBV10-1 and TRBJ1-2, with D hard to call. CDR1 and CDR2 (germline): WNHNN, SYGVQD (reference sequence). This CDR3 is built from 15 residues. Trimming stripped 0 bases from V and 8 bases from J, with 16 bases between. This CDR3 reads CASSESIGSITGYTF. The DNA for the CDR3 is TGCGCCAGCAGTGAGTCGATAGGCAGCATTACGGGCTACACCTTC.

This chain joins TRBV20-1 and TRBJ2-1, with 7 bases aligning to TRBD2. The CDR3 length is 16 residues. CDR1 is DFQATT, CDR2 SNEGSKA, per germline (reference sequence). V was clipped by 0 bases and J by 0 bases; unmatched bases: 5. The CDR3 reads CSARDPSGSSYNEQFF. Here the CDR3 DNA reads TGCAGTGCTAGAGATCCTAGCGGCAGCTCCTACAATGAGCAGTTCTTC.